The TCR beta chain described here comes from a study of CD8+ T cells in alopecia areata. Points from the study as a whole: Sequences from scalp samples also cover resident alphabeta T cells of normal skin. Between patients, shared TCR sequences were less clear than in mice. This was possibly due in part to HLA diversity in the patient population.

cDNA serving as the sequencing template came from extracted, reverse transcribed RNA. TCRdb keeps only in-frame clones here, not all; method: immunoSEQ multiplex PCR. The sample lists 90,000 to 120,000 clones, around 59% occurring once. The CDR3 consists of 14 residues. Germline V gives CDR1 ENHRY, CDR2 SYGVKD. The V and J ends lost 2 bases and 6 bases, in that order; junction bases with no gene match: 4. This clone has a count of ten or more. Its antigen remains unidentified. The receptor was isolated from a human donor in good health. Sequencing used CD8+ T cells sorted from blood. The chain is built from TRBV10-3 and TRBJ2-7, with 10 bases fitting TRBD2. The CDR3 bases are TGTGCCATCAGTGAGACTAGCGGGGCCGCCGAGCAGTACTTC. This encodes CAISETSGAAEQYF.